This T cell receptor beta chain comes out of a study of control samples from healthy donors and cancer patients. Sequencing used immunoSEQ multiplex PCR; TCRdb keeps in-frame clones, though not all of them. The sample has roughly 100,000 clones; roughly 86% are singletons. A few counts support this clone. Trimming removed 3 bases from V and 8 bases from J, with 8 bases in between. The CDR3 consists of 13 residues. CDR1 is SGHTA, CDR2 FQGTGA, per germline. The clonotype originates from a woman aged 45 to 65 in good health. Sequencing used blood. This rearrangement joins TRBV7-3 to TRBJ1-6; D unresolved. The CDR3 here is CASSFSSDSPLHF. CDR3 DNA: TGTGCCAGCAGCTTCTCCAGCGATTCACCCCTCCACTTT.